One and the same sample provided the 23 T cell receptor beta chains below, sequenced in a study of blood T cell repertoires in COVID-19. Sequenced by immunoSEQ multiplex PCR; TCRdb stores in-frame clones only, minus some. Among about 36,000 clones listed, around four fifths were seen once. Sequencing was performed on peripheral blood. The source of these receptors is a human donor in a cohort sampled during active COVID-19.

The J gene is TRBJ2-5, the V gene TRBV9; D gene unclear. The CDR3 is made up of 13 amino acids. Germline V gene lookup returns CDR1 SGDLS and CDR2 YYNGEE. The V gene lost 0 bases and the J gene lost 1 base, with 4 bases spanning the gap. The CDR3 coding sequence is TGTGCCAGCAGCGTAGCCGGCCAAGAGACCCAGTACTTC. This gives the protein CASSVAGQETQYF. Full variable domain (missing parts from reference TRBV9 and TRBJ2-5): DSGVTQTPKHLITATGQRVTLRCSPRSGDLSVYWYQQSLDQGLQFLIQYYNGEERAKGNILERFSAQQFPDLHSELNLSSLELGDSALYFCASSVAGQETQYFGPGTRLLVL.

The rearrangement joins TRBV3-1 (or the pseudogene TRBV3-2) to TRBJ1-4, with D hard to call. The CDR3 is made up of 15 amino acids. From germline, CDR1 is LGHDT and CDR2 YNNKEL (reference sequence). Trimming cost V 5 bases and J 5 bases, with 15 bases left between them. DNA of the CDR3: TGTGCCAGCAGCTACCAGGAACGCCGAAATGAAAAACTGTTTTTT. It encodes CASSYQERRNEKLFF.

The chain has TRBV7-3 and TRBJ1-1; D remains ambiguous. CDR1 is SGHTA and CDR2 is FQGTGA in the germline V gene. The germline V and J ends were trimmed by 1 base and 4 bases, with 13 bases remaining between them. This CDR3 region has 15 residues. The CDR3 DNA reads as TGTGCCAGCAGCTTAATGCTGGCAGGAGGCACTGAAGCTTTCTTT. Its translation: CASSLMLAGGTEAFF.

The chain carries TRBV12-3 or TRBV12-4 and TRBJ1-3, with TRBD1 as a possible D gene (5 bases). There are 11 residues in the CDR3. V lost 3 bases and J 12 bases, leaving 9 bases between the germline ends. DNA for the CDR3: TGTGCCAGCAGTTTGGGGGGTCTCATATATTTT. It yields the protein CASSLGGLIYF.

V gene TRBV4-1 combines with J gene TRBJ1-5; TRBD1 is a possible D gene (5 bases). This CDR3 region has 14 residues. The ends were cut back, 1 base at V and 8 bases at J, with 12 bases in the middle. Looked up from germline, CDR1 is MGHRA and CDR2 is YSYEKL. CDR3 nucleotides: TGCGCCAGCAGCCAAGCAGGGCGGGGTGAGCCCCAGCATTTT. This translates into CASSQAGRGEPQHF.

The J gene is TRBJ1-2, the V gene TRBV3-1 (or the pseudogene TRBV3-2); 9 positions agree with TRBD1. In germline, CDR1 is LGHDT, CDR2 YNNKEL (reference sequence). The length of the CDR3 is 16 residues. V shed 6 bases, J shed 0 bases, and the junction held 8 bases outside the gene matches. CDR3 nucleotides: TGTGCCAGCAGTCGGGACAGGGTAGGAGCTAACTATGGCTACACCTTC. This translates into CASSRDRVGANYGYTF.

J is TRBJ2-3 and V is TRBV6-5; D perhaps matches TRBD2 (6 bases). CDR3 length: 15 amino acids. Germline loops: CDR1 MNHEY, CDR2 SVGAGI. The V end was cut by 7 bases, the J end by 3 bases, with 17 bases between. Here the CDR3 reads CASTQWRGRTDTQYF. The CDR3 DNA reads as TGTGCCAGCACCCAGTGGAGGGGAAGAACAGATACGCAGTATTTT.

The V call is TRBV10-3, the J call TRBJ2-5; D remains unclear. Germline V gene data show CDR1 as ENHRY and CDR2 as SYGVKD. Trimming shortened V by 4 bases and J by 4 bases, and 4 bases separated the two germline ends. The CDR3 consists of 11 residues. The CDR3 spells CAISGGETQYF. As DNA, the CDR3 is TGTGCCATCAGTGGAGGAGAGACCCAGTACTTC.

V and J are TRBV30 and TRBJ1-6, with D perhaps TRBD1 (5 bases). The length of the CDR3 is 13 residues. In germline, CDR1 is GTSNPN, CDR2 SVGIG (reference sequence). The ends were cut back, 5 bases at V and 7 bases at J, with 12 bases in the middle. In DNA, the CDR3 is TGTGCCTGGGAGCTTTCAGGGAATTCACCCCTCCACTTT. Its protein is CAWELSGNSPLHF.

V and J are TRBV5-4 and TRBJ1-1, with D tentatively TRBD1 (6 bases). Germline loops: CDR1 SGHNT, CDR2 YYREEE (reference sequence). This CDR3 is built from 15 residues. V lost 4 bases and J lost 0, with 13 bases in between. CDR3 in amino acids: CASSPGHRLNTEAFF. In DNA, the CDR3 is TGTGCCAGCAGCCCGGGACATCGATTGAACACTGAAGCTTTCTTT.

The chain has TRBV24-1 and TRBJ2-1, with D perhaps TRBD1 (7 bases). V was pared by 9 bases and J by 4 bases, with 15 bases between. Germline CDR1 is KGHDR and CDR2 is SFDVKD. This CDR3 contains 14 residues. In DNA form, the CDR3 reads TGTGCCACCGCCCAGGGGGGCCAATACAATGAGCAGTTCTTC. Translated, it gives CATAQGGQYNEQFF.

CDR3 sequence: CASSVVGGAGETQYF. CDR3 DNA sequence: TGTGCCAGCAGCGTAGTAGGGGGGGCGGGAGAGACCCAGTACTTC. J is TRBJ2-5 and V is TRBV9; perhaps TRBD2 as D (7 bases). Trimming took 0 bases from V and 4 from J, leaving 13 bases between them. Looked up from germline, CDR1 is SGDLS and CDR2 is YYNGEE. The CDR3 extends over 15 amino acids.

CDR3 coding DNA: TGTGCCAGTAGTATAATACAAATAAACACCGGGGAGCTGTTTTTT. This sequence encodes CASSIIQINTGELFF. V usage is TRBV19 and J usage is TRBJ2-2; D is unresolved. The germline gives CDR1 LNHDA, CDR2 SQIVND (reference sequence). CDR3 size: 15 residues. V was pared by 2 bases and J by 2 bases, with 9 bases between.

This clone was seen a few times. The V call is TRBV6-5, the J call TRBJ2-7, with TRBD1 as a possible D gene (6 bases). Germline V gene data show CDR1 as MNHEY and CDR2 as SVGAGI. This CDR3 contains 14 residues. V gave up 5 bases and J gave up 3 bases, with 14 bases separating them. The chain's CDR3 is CASSSYGQYYEQYF. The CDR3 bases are TGTGCCAGCAGTAGTTATGGACAGTACTACGAGCAGTACTTC.

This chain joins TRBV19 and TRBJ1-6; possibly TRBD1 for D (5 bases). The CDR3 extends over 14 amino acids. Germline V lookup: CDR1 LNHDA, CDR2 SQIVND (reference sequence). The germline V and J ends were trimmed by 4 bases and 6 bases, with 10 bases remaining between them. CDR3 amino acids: CASSRGLLNSPLHF. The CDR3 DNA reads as TGTGCCAGTAGTAGGGGACTTCTTAATTCACCCCTCCACTTT.

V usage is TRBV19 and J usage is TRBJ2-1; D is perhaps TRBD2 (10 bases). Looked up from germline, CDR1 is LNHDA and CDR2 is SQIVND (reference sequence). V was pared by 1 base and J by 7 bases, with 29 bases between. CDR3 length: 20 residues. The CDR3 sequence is CASSIGGGTGRLAGSNEQFF. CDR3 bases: TGTGCCAGTAGTATAGGGGGCGGGACAGGGAGACTAGCGGGTAGTAATGAGCAGTTCTTC.

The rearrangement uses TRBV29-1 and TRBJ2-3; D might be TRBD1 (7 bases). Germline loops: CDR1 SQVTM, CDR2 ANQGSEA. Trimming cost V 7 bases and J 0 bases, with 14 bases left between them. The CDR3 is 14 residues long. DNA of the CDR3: TGCAGCGCCAGGGGGGTAACAAGCACAGATACGCAGTATTTT. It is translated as CSARGVTSTDTQYF.

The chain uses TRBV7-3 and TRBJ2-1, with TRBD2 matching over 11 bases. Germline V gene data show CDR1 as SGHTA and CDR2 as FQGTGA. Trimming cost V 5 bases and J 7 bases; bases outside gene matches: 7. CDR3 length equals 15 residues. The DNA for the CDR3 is TGTGCCAGCAGCCGTAGCGGGGGGGCCTTGAATGAGCAGTTCTTC. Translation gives CASSRSGGALNEQFF.

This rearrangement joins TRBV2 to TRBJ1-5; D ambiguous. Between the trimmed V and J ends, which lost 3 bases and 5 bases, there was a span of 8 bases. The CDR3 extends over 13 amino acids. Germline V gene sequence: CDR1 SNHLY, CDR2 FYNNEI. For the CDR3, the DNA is TGTGCCAGCAGTGATGGAGGGTATCAGCCCCAGCATTTT. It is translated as CASSDGGYQPQHF.

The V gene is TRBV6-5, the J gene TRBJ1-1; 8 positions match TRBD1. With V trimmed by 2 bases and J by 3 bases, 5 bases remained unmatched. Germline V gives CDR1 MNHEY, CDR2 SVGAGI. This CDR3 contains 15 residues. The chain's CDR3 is CASSYARTGYTEAFF. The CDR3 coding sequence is TGTGCCAGCAGTTACGCACGGACAGGGTACACTGAAGCTTTCTTT.

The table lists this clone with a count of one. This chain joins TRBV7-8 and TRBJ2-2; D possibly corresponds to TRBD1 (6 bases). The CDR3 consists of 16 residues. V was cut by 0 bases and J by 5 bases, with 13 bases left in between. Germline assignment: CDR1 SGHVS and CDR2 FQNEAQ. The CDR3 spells CASSLAGASRTGELFF. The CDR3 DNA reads TGTGCCAGCAGCTTAGCGGGGGCATCGAGGACCGGGGAGCTGTTTTTT.

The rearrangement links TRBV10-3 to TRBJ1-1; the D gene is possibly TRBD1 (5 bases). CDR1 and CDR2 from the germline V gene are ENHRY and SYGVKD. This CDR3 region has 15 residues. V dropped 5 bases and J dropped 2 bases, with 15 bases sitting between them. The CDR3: CAISTYRSRNTEAFF. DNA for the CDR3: TGTGCCATCAGTACCTACAGGTCCCGAAACACTGAAGCTTTCTTT.

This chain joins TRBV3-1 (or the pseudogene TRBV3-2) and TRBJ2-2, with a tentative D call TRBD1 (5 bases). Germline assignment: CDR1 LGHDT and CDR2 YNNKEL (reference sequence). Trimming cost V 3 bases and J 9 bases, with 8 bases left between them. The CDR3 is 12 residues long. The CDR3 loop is CASSHLGRELFF. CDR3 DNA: TGTGCCAGCAGCCATTTGGGGCGGGAGCTGTTTTTT.